A selection of T cell receptor beta chains follows, all from one sample in a study of blood T cell repertoires in COVID-19. Profiled with immunoSEQ multiplex PCR; TCRdb holds only in-frame clones, not every one. The sample includes just over 650,000 clones, 80% to 90% of them seen just once. Material: peripheral blood. Receptor source: a young woman with acute or convalescent COVID-19. The CDR3 runs from the conserved cysteine through the conserved F or W. The D gene is left open where the match is weak. Clone sizes are given selectively: once, few, many, or a class where the clone is expanded.

j_call d_call v_call cdr3_length clone_size cdr3_aa cdr3_nt
TRBJ1-2 TRBD1 TRBV6-4 13 . CASSVRDREGYTF TGTGCCAGCAGTGTCAGGGACAGGGAAGGCTACACCTTC
TRBJ1-2 . TRBV28 14 once CASSLVGPMGGYTF TGTGCCAGCAGTTTAGTGGGGCCTATGGGAGGCTACACCTTC
TRBJ2-3 . TRBV24-1 14 . CATSVQGKADTQYF TGTGCCACCAGTGTCCAGGGTAAAGCAGATACGCAGTATTTT
TRBJ2-1 . TRBV7-9 15 . CASSQSMATGNEQFF TGTGCCAGCAGCCAAAGTATGGCTACAGGGAATGAGCAGTTCTTC
TRBJ1-3 TRBD1 TRBV5-1 14 . CASSPQGAGNTIYF TGCGCCAGCAGCCCGCAGGGGGCTGGAAACACCATATATTTT
TRBJ1-2 . TRBV4-1 11 . CASSHALGYTF TGCGCCAGCAGCCACGCACTGGGCTACACCTTC
TRBJ1-1 . TRBV5-6 15 . CASSLFYSYNTEAFF TGTGCCAGCAGCTTGTTTTACAGTTATAACACTGAAGCTTTCTTT
TRBJ1-2 TRBD1 TRBV19 18 once CASSTFATGGFSRGGYTF TGTGCCAGTTCAACCTTCGCGACAGGGGGCTTTTCTCGGGGTGGCTACACCTTC
TRBJ1-6 TRBD1 TRBV6-2/TRBV6-3 15 once CASSSAGTGGSPLHF TGTGCCAGCAGTTCCGCCGGGACAGGGGGTTCACCCCTCCACTTT
TRBJ1-1 . TRBV7-2 16 . CASSRSRSGNGTEAFF TGTGCCAGCAGCCGCAGCCGCTCGGGGAATGGGACTGAAGCTTTCTTT
TRBJ1-1 . TRBV6-5 15 . CASSYSHSKNTEAFF TGTGCCAGCAGTTACTCTCACAGCAAGAACACTGAAGCTTTCTTT
TRBJ2-6 . TRBV5-8 20 once CASSLEKSTGPSSGANVLTF TGTGCCAGCAGCCTAGAAAAGTCGACAGGCCCGAGCTCTGGGGCCAACGTCCTGACTTTC
TRBJ1-2 TRBD1 TRBV9 15 . CASSAPGQGAFGYTF TGTGCCAGCAGCGCCCCAGGACAGGGGGCTTTTGGCTACACCTTC
TRBJ1-2 . TRBV6-5 13 few CASITPGFGGYTF TGTGCCAGCATCACCCCAGGGTTCGGCGGCTACACCTTC
TRBJ1-5 . TRBV30 13 . CAWSPGFNQPQHF TGTGCCTGGAGCCCGGGGTTCAATCAGCCCCAGCATTTT
TRBJ1-2 TRBD1 TRBV19 15 . CASSTWDRPGYGYTF TGTGCCAGTAGTACCTGGGACAGACCAGGCTATGGCTACACCTTC
TRBJ1-1 . TRBV29-1 13 once CSVDPGVGTEAFF TGCAGCGTTGATCCAGGGGTCGGCACTGAAGCTTTCTTT
TRBJ2-3 . TRBV4-3 17 . CASSQDRGGTSTDTQYF TGCGCCAGCAGCCAAGATCGAGGCGGGACTAGCACAGATACGCAGTATTTT
TRBJ1-2 TRBD1 TRBV15 17 . CATSRGESGTGRNGYTF TGTGCCACCAGCAGAGGAGAAAGTGGGACAGGGAGGAATGGCTACACCTTC
TRBJ1-5 . TRBV3-1/TRBV3-2 15 . CASSRSRQDNQPQHF TGTGCCAGCAGCCGGTCACGACAGGACAATCAGCCCCAGCATTTT
TRBJ2-7 TRBD2 TRBV4-3 17 . CASSQDPAGGTGYEQYF TGCGCCAGCAGCCAAGATCCCGCCGGGGGGACCGGCTACGAGCAGTACTTC
TRBJ2-5 . TRBV6-2/TRBV6-3 15 . CASSYLVDSQETQYF TGTGCCAGCAGTTACTTGGTCGACTCACAAGAGACCCAGTACTTC